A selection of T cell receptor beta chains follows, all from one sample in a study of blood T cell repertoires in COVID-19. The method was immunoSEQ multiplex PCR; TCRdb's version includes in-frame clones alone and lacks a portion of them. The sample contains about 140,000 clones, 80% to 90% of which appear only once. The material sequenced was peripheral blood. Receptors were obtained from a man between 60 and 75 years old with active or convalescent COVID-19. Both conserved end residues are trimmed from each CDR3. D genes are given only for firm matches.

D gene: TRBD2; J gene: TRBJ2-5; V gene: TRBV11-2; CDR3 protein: ASSGRTSDKGETQY
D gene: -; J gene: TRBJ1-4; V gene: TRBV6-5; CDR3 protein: ASSTGLTTNEKLF
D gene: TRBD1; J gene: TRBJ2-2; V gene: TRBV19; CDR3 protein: ASRDRAGELF
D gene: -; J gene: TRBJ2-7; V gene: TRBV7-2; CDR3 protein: ASSPYRNYEQY
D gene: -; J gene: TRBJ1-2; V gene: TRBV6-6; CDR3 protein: ASRPRTQSNYGYT
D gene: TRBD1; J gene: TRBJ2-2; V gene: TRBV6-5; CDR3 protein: ASFSRSRGTGELF
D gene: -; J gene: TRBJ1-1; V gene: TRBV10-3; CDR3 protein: AISEGGGTEAF
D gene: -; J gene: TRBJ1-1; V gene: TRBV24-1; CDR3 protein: ATSDAGTRDTEAF
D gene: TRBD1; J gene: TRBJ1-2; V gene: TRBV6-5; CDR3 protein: ASRGTGGTYGYT
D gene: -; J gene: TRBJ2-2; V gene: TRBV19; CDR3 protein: ASKVPPAVNTGELF
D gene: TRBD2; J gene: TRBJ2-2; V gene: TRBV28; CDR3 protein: ASSLRGRVRELF
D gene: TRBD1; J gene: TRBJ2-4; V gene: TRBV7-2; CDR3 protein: ASSSGQGTDIQY
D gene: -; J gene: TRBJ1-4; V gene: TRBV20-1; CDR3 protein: SARREKLF
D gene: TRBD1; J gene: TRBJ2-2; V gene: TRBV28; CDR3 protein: ASTSGQHTGELF
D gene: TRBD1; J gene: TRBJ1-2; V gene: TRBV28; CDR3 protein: ASSPMGTGLSYGYT
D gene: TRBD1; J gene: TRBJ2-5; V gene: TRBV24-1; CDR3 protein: ATSDLRPGGRETQY
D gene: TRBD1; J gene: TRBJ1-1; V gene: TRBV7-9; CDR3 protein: ASSARQGGNTEAF
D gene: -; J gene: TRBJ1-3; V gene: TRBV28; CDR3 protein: ASSFGQAGNTIY
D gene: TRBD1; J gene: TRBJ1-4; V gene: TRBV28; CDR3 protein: ASSLGGQGFANEKLF
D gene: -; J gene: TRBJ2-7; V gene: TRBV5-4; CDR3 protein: ASSLAGRYEQY
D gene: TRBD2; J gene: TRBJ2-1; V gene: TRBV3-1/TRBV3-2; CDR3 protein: ASSQDPSGREF
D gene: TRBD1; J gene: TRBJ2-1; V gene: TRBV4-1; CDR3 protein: ASSQRLDRPNEQF
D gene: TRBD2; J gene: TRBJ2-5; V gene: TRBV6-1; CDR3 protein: ASSEIQREYQETQY
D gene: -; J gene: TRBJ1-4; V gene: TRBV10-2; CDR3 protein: ASSESTTRPTNEKLF
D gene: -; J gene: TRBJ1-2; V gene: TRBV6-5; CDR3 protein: ASTVGQYGYT
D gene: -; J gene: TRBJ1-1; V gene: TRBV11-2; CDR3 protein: ASSSRGLRAF
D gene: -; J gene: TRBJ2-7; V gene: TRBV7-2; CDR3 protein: ASSLSSGTAYEQY
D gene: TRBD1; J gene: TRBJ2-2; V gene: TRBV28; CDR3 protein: ASSPTGVGGELF
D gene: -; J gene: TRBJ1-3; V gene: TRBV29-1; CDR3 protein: SVEGTVNTIY
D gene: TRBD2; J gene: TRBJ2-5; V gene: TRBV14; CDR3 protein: ASSQGIGGAETQY
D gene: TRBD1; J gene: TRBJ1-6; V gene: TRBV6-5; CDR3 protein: ASSTTGIGSPLH
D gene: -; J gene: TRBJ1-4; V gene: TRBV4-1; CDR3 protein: ASSQIGLANEKLF
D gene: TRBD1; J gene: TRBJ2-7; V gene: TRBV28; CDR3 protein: ASSPPSRTGYSYEQY
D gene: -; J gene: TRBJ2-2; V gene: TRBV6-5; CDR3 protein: ASISGSVGELF
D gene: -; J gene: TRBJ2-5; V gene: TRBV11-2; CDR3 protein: ASSSSRQAQETQY
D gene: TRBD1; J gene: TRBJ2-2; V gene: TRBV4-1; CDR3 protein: ASSLRQGNTGELF
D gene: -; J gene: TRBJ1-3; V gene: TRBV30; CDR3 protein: AFGSSGNTIY